Detailed here is one TCR beta chain. In this sample, this clone turned up once. No antigen is known for it. The sample holds no much larger clone one base away, and base qualities are not on file. The record originates from a study of blood T cell repertoires in COVID-19 (dated by TCRdb to 2020 to 2021). At the level of the whole study: Samples covering the acute and convalescent phases of COVID-19 were provided by collaborators in the United States, Italy and Spain. The prospective study material was composed of cDNA or gDNA derived from T cells, B-cell-depleted T cells, or PBMCs. Subjects who had been exposed to COVID-19, were actively infected with it, or had recovered from it provided the deeply sampled blood TCRbeta repertoires that made up the dataset. The repertoires were released in a freely available public database meant as a resource for research on the immune response to SARS-CoV-2. Samples were obtained from the ongoing ImmuneRACE study (first 160 participants) and from 1,254 subjects provided by 6 global collaborators. A de-identified subject ID, COVID-19 status, age in years and sex were almost always included in the sample metadata. Where available, HLA class I and class II types were taken from metadata supplied by the sample provider and were not determined by assay-based typing. The study at large found these results: The amount of clinical and demographic metadata varied by source and participant and was provided uncurated.

TCRbeta CDR3 regions were amplified from genomic DNA by means of the immunoSEQ Assay, a bias-controlled multiplex PCR. In the paper's pipeline: The number of nucleated cells in each sample was estimated by amplification of reference gene primers within the assay. To quantify the absolute abundance of each unique TCRbeta CDR3 rearrangement, sequence reads were collapsed and filtered. Productive Simpson clonality was computed per sample as the square root of Simpson's diversity index over productive rearrangements. Here the immuneACCESS table is served through TCRdb, limited to in-frame sequences with V and J called. Missing clones are a known gap in these copies; in checked studies unresolved V genes cover under half, and the rest lacks a known reason. V, J and clone size are taken as reported in that table, and D and trimming were inferred from the DNA itself. This sample has around 120,000 clones in its table, and approximately 92% of those were observed once. The top ten hold approximately 29% of the sample.

The collaborating institutions used their own protocols to collect whole blood in K2EDTA tubes. Collaborator samples were shipped for TCRbeta analysis as frozen whole blood, isolated PBMCs, or DNA extracted from either sample type. The germline V gene (reference sequence) supplies CDR1 LGHDT and CDR2 YNNKEL. After removal of 6 bases from V and 0 bases from J, the junction retains 8 bases not matched to a gene. The cysteine opens and the phenylalanine closes a CDR3 of 16 amino acids. The entry retains the CDR3 DNA only, 48 bases that are in frame from base 1. The TCR comes from an elderly woman with acute or convalescent COVID-19. This sequence uses TRBV3-1 (or the pseudogene TRBV3-2) and TRBJ1-3; the junction holds 7 bases that match TRBD1. Input material: peripheral blood. The CDR3 reads as follows: CASRSGQSSSGNTIYF. The DNA reads TGTGCCAGCAGGTCGGGACAGTCGAGCTCTGGAAACACCATATATTTT.